These 22 T cell receptor beta chains were all obtained from the same sample, sequenced in a study of cytomegalovirus exposure and HLA in healthy donors. PCR employed 60 Vbeta and 13 Jbeta primers. Method: immunoSEQ multiplex PCR; TCRdb's copy keeps in-frame clones and lacks some. Among roughly 180,000 clones listed, roughly 81% were seen once. The sample was PBMCs. The receptors shown here come from a girl aged 5-17 years in good health and CMV-seropositive.

This chain joins TRBV11-2 and TRBJ1-4; TRBD1 agrees at 9 bases. The germline V gene has CDR1 SGHAT and CDR2 FQNNGV. There are 15 residues in the CDR3. J gave up 5 bases and V 5 bases, and 6 bases lay outside the gene matches. The CDR3 DNA reads TGTGCCAGCAGCCCCGGGACAGGGTGGAATGAAAAACTGTTTTTT. Translating it yields CASSPGTGWNEKLFF. The whole variable domain, remainder taken from reference TRBV11-2 and TRBJ1-4, is EAGVAQSPRYKIIEKRQSVAFWCNPISGHATLYWYQQILGQGPKLLIQFQNNGVVDDSQLPKDRFSAERLKGVDSTLKIQPAKLEDSAVYLCASSPGTGWNEKLFFGSGTQLSVL.

Concerning this clone itself: The junction departs from the called germline gene at one end, perhaps through a read error. The rearrangement links TRBV2 to TRBJ2-3, with TRBD2 matching 9 bases. From germline, CDR1 is SNHLY and CDR2 FYNNEI. The CDR3 extends over 16 amino acids. The CDR3 sequence is CVSSEMIAGGTDTQYF. The CDR3 coding sequence is TGTGTCAGCAGTGAAATGATAGCGGGGGGCACAGATACGCAGTATTTT.

The chain carries TRBV19 and TRBJ1-1; no clear D. The V and J ends lost 2 bases and 1 base respectively, with 5 bases between them. The V gene's germline CDR1 is LNHDA and CDR2 SQIVND (reference sequence). The CDR3 spans 13 residues. The CDR3 region is CASSIFQNTEAFF. As DNA, the CDR3 is TGTGCCAGTAGTATATTCCAGAACACTGAAGCTTTCTTT.

The chain is built from TRBV28 and TRBJ2-7; 9 positions match TRBD1. The CDR3 is 15 amino acids. Germline values: CDR1 MDHEN, CDR2 SYDVKM. Trimming removed 1 base from V and 4 bases from J; junction bases left unmatched: 5. CDR3 sequence reads: CASSLFGTGRYEQYF. The CDR3 DNA reads as TGTGCCAGCAGTTTATTTGGGACAGGGAGGTACGAGCAGTACTTC.

The chain has TRBV15 and TRBJ1-3, with 7 bases lining up with TRBD1. Germline assignment: CDR1 LNHNV and CDR2 YYDKDF (reference sequence). The CDR3 consists of 14 residues. The ends lost 4 bases at V and 4 bases at J; junction bases unmatched: 4. This chain's CDR3 is CATSIPDRGNTIYF. In DNA, the CDR3 is TGTGCCACCAGCATTCCGGACAGGGGAAACACCATATATTTT.

This clone was recorded once. The chain recombines TRBV11-2 with TRBJ2-7, with TRBD1 matching 8 bases. The ends lost 1 base at V and 5 bases at J; junction bases unmatched: 7. Germline lookup yields CDR1 SGHAT and CDR2 FQNNGV. The CDR3 is 15 amino acids. The CDR3 sequence is CASSLVGRGRDEQYF. The CDR3 DNA sequence: TGTGCCAGCAGCTTAGTAGGCAGGGGGCGTGACGAGCAGTACTTC.

The chain recombines TRBV5-4 with TRBJ2-2, with 9 positions matching TRBD2. Germline lookup yields CDR1 SGHNT and CDR2 YYREEE (reference sequence). The CDR3 runs 16 residues. V lost 5 bases and J lost 4; bases outside the gene matches: 9. Here the CDR3 DNA reads TGTGCCAGCAGTTCGGGAGTAGCGGGGGCCACCGGGGAGCTGTTTTTT. Protein product: CASSSGVAGATGELFF. Complete variable domain (other parts from reference TRBV5-4 and TRBJ2-2): ETGVTQSPTHLIKTRGQQVTLRCSSQSGHNTVSWYQQALGQGPQFIFQYYREEENGRGNFPPRFSGLQFPNYSSELNVNALELDDSALYLCASSSGVAGATGELFFGEGSRLTVL.

The chain carries TRBV6-1 and TRBJ2-7; D remains ambiguous. The V end was cut by 6 bases, the J end by 7 bases, with 13 bases between. The germline CDR1 and CDR2 sequences are MNHNS and SASEGT. This CDR3 has 12 residues. DNA for the CDR3: TGTGCCAGCAGCCCCATCTATTCAGAGCAGTACTTC. It specifies CASSPIYSEQYF.

This chain links TRBV6-5 with TRBJ2-1, with 9 bases identical to TRBD2. Germline-derived CDR1 and CDR2 are MNHEY and SVGAGI. The V and J ends lost 9 bases and 7 bases, in that order; junction bases with no gene match: 13. The CDR3 is 15 residues long. The CDR3 DNA reads as TGTGCCAGTAAAGGCGGGGGGGCCATGAATAATGAGCAGTTCTTC. Its protein is CASKGGGAMNNEQFF.

CDR3 protein: CASSRLAEYEQYF. In nucleotides, the CDR3 is TGTGCCAGCAGCAGACTAGCGGAATACGAGCAGTACTTC. The rearrangement uses TRBV6-5 and TRBJ2-7, with 9 bases fitting TRBD2. The length of the CDR3 is 13 residues. J lost 4 bases, V lost 6 bases, and 4 bases had no gene match. CDR1 and CDR2 from the germline V gene are MNHEY and SVGAGI.

This chain joins TRBV29-1 and TRBJ2-5; D is possibly TRBD1 (5 bases). The CDR3 covers 11 residues. Trimming stripped 7 bases from V and 4 bases from J, with 10 bases between. Germline V gene sequence: CDR1 SQVTM, CDR2 ANQGSEA. The CDR3 is CSATASETQYF. CDR3 bases: TGCAGCGCGACAGCTTCAGAGACCCAGTACTTC. Full variable domain (missing parts from reference TRBV29-1 and TRBJ2-5): SAVISQKPSRDICQRGTSLTIQCQVDSQVTMMFWYRQQPGQSLTLIATANQGSEATYESGFVIDKFPISRPNLTFSTLTVSNMSPEDSSIYLCSATASETQYFGPGTRLLVL.

This clone was counted between two and nine times. The chain recombines TRBV7-8 with TRBJ1-4, with 7 bases lining up with TRBD1. The CDR3 is made up of 15 amino acids. CDR1 and CDR2 (germline): SGHVS, FQNEAQ. Germline trimming cut 0 bases from V and 5 bases from J; bases unmatched to any gene: 3. The CDR3: CASSLAETGNEKLFF. CDR3 DNA sequence: TGTGCCAGCAGCTTAGCAGAGACAGGGAATGAAAAACTGTTTTTT.

V usage is TRBV7-6 and J usage is TRBJ2-5, with 8 bases lining up with TRBD2. Germline V gene lookup returns CDR1 SGHVS and CDR2 FNYEAQ. Trimming took 5 bases from V and 14 from J; bases not matched to a gene: 7. This CDR3 region has 11 residues. The DNA of the CDR3 is TGTGCCAGCAGCCGAGCGGGGGCGTACTACTTC. Its translation is CASSRAGAYYF.

The chain combines TRBV5-4 with TRBJ2-7; TRBD2 aligns across 8 bases. CDR1 SGHNT and CDR2 YYREEE come from the germline V gene (reference sequence). V lost 2 bases and J lost 4; bases outside the gene matches: 5. The CDR3 is 14 residues long. Here the CDR3 DNA reads TGTGCCAGCAGCTTTAAAGCGGGGGCGTACGAGCAGTACTTC. Translating it yields CASSFKAGAYEQYF.

The table lists this clone with a few counts. The V call is TRBV6-1, the J call TRBJ1-6; TRBD1 matches 8 bases. Germline loops: CDR1 MNHNS, CDR2 SASEGT. V gave up 4 bases and J gave up 7 bases; unmatched junction bases: 3. CDR3 length: 14 residues. CDR3 sequence reads: CASSGGQVNSPLHF. CDR3 sequence (DNA): TGTGCCAGCAGTGGGGGACAGGTGAATTCACCCCTCCACTTT.

The CDR3 nucleotides read TGTGCCAGCAGCCGATCACGGGGGGCCGGCTACGAGCAGTACTTC. Translation gives CASSRSRGAGYEQYF. The chain uses TRBV11-3 and TRBJ2-7; D perhaps matches TRBD2 (7 bases). The CDR3 consists of 15 residues. The germline CDR1 and CDR2 sequences are SGHNT and YENEEA. V shed 5 bases and J shed 3 bases, with 17 bases lying between them.

This clone has a single count. J is TRBJ2-7 and V is TRBV29-1; tentative D call: TRBD1 (6 bases). V lost 1 base, J lost 0 bases, and 16 bases lay in between. The CDR3 runs to 16 residues. Germline V gives CDR1 SQVTM, CDR2 ANQGSEA. CDR3 sequence (DNA): TGCAGCGTTGAAGGCGAGGGGGTCCCGGGCTCCTACGAGCAGTACTTC. Protein product: CSVEGEGVPGSYEQYF.

V gene TRBV7-8 combines with J gene TRBJ2-3; TRBD2 matches at 7 bases. V shed 5 bases and J 2 bases; nucleotides not matched to a gene: 7. The CDR3 consists of 15 residues. CDR1 and CDR2 from the germline V gene are SGHVS and FQNEAQ. The CDR3 here is CASSLGGANTDTQYF. CDR3 DNA sequence: TGTGCCAGCAGCCTGGGAGGGGCCAACACAGATACGCAGTATTTT.

This chain joins TRBV5-6 and TRBJ1-1; D is unclear. The CDR3 sequence is 14 residues long. V was cut by 0 bases and J by 3 bases, with 9 bases left in between. Germline V CDR1 and CDR2: SGHDT, YYEEEE. The DNA for the CDR3 is TGTGCCAGCAGCTTGGACGTCGGTCACACTGAAGCTTTCTTT. Translation gives CASSLDVGHTEAFF.

This rearrangement joins TRBV28 to TRBJ2-1; 7 nucleotides match TRBD1. This CDR3 spans 17 amino acids. The J segment lost 5 bases and the V segment lost 1 base, leaving 11 bases of the junction unmatched. CDR1 MDHEN and CDR2 SYDVKM come from the germline V gene. The CDR3 nucleotides read TGTGCCAGCAGTTTATTCCTAACACAGGGGCCCAACAATGAGCAGTTCTTC. This encodes CASSLFLTQGPNNEQFF.

The chain couples TRBV6-4 to TRBJ2-7; TRBD2 aligns across 7 bases. The CDR3 sequence is 13 residues long. CDR1 and CDR2 (germline): MRHNA, SNTAGT. V lost 4 bases, J lost 4 bases, and 4 bases stayed unmatched. This CDR3 reads CASSVQGGYEQYF. The CDR3 DNA reads as TGTGCCAGCAGTGTGCAGGGAGGGTACGAGCAGTACTTC.

The chain has TRBV19 and TRBJ2-6, with 10 bases aligning to TRBD1. The CDR3 consists of 16 residues. J gave up 4 bases and V 6 bases, and 6 bases lay outside the gene matches. Germline CDR1 LNHDA, CDR2 SQIVND (reference sequence). The CDR3 reads CASRRQGARGANVLTF. The CDR3 DNA sequence: TGTGCCAGTAGGCGACAGGGGGCGAGAGGGGCCAACGTCCTGACTTTC.